This T cell receptor beta chain was documented in a study of blood T cells in healthy people across ages. Study conclusions and caveats: Unknown CMV status may confound age-related changes in expanded clones. With naive T cell percentage, TCR beta diversity showed a strong correlation.

For the second PCR, which ran for 7 to 11 cycles, a sample-barcoded 5' primer and a J-beta primer mix were used. TCRdb ran MiXCR on the 5' RACE reads and lists one entry per CDR3 protein. The sample shows about 770,000 distinct CDR3 sequences, around 43% of them seen only once. Germline V gives CDR1 SEHNR, CDR2 FQNEAQ (reference sequence). V shed 10 bases and J shed 2 bases, with 15 bases lying between them. CDR3 length: 15 residues. For this clonotype: What it recognizes is unknown.

V and J are TRBV7-9 and TRBJ2-6; D ambiguous. The specimen sequenced was blood. This TCR was recovered from a man between 60 and 75 years old in good health. DNA of the CDR3: TGTGCCACCCCTGAGCTGGGCGCTGGGGCCAACGTCCTGACTTTC. It translates to CATPELGAGANVLTF.